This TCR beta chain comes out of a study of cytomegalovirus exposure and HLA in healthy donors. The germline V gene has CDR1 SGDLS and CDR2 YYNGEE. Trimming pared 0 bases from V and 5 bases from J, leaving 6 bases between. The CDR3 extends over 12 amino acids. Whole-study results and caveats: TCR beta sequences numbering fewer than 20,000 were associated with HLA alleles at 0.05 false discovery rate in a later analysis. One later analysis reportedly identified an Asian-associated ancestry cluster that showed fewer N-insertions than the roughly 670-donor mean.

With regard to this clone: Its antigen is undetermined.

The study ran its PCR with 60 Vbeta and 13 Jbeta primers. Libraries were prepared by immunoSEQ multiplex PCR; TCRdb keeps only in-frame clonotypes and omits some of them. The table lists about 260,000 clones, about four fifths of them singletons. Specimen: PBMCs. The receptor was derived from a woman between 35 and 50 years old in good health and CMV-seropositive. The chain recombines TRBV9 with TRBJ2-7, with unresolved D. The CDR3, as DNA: TGTGCCAGCAGCGTAGTTGTAGACGAGCAGTACTTC. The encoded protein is CASSVVVDEQYF.